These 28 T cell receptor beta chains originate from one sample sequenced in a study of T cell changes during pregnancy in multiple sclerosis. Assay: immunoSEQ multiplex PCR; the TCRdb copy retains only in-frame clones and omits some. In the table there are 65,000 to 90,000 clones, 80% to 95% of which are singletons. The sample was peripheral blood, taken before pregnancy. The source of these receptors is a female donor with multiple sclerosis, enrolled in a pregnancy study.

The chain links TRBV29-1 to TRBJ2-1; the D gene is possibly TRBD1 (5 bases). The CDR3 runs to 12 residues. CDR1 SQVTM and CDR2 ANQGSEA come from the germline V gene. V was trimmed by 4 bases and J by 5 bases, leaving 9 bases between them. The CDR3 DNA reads TGCAGCGTTGTCAGGGTCGACAATGAGCAGTTCTTC. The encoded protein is CSVVRVDNEQFF.

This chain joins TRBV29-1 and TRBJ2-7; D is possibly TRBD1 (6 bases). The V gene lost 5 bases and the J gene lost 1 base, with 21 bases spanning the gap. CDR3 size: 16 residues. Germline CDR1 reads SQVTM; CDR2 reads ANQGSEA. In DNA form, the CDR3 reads TGCAGCGTTTCTACGGGTAAACAGGGCCTATCCTACGAGCAGTACTTC. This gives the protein CSVSTGKQGLSYEQYF.

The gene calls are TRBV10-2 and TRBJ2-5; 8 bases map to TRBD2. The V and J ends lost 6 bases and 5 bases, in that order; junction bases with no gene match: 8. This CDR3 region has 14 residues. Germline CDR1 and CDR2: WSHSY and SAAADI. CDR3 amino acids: CASRLAGTGETQYF. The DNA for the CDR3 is TGCGCCAGCAGGCTAGCGGGTACTGGGGAGACCCAGTACTTC.

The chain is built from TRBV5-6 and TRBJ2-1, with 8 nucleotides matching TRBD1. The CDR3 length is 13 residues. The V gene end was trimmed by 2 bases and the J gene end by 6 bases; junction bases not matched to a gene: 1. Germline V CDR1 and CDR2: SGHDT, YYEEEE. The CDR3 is CASSLGTGNEQFF. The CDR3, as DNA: TGTGCCAGCAGCTTAGGGACAGGCAATGAGCAGTTCTTC.

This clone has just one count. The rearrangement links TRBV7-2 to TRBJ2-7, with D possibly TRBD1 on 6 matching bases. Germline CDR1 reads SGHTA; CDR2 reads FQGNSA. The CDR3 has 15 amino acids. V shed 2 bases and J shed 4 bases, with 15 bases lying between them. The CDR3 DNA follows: TGTGCCAGCAGCTTATACGGACAGACCCCTTACGAGCAGTACTTC. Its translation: CASSLYGQTPYEQYF.

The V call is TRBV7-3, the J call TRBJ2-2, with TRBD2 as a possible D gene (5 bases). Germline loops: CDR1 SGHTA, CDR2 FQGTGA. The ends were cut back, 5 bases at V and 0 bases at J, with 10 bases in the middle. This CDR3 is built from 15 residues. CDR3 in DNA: TGTGCCAGCAGCATTAGCGAACCGAACACCGGGGAGCTGTTTTTT. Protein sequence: CASSISEPNTGELFF.

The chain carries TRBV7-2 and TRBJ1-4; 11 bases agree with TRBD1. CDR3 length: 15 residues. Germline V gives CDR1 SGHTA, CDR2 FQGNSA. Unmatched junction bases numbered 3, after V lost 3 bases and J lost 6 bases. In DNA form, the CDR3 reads TGTGCCAGCAGCTTCCTGGGACAGGGGGATGAAAAACTGTTTTTT. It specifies CASSFLGQGDEKLFF.

The CDR3 is CASSVSVGNTEAFF. DNA for the CDR3: TGTGCCAGCAGCGTTAGCGTGGGGAACACTGAAGCTTTCTTT. The chain links TRBV9 to TRBJ1-1, with D uncertain. V was trimmed by 2 bases and J by 1 base, leaving 9 bases between them. There are 14 residues in the CDR3. In germline, CDR1 is SGDLS, CDR2 YYNGEE. Filled out from reference TRBV9 and TRBJ1-1, the complete variable domain reads DSGVTQTPKHLITATGQRVTLRCSPRSGDLSVYWYQQSLDQGLQFLIQYYNGEERAKGNILERFSAQQFPDLHSELNLSSLELGDSALYFCASSVSVGNTEAFFGQGTRLTVV.

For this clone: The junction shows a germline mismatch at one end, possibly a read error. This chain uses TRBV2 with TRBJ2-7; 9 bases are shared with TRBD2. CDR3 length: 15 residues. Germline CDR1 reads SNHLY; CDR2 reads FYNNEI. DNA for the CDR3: TGTGCGAGCAAGAGAGTAGCGGGAGAACCTCCCGAGCAGTACTTC. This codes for CASKRVAGEPPEQYF. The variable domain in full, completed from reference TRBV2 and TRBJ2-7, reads EPEVTQTPSHQVTQMGQEVILRCVPISNHLYFYWYRQILGQKVEFLVSFYNNEISEKSEIFDDQFSVERPDGSNFTLKIRSTKLEDSAMYFCASKRVAGEPPEQYFGPGTRLTVT.

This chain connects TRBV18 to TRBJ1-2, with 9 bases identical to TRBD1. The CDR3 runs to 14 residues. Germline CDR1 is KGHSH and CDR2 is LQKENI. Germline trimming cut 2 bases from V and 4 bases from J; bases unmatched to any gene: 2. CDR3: CASSPGGQGYGYTF. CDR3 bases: TGTGCCAGCTCACCAGGGGGACAGGGCTATGGCTACACCTTC.

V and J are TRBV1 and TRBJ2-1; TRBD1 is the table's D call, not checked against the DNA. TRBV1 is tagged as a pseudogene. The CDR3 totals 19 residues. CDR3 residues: CTSSQEDGQGQGECNEQFF. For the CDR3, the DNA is TGCACCAGCAGCCAAGAAGACGGCCAGGGACAGGGGGAATGCAATGAGCAGTTCTTC.

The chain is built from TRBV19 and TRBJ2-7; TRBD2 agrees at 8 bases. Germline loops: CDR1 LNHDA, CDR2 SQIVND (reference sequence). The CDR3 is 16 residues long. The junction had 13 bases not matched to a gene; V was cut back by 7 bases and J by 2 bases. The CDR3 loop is CASKSRLAGGPYEQYF. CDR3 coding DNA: TGTGCCAGTAAGAGCCGTTTGGCGGGAGGTCCCTACGAGCAGTACTTC.

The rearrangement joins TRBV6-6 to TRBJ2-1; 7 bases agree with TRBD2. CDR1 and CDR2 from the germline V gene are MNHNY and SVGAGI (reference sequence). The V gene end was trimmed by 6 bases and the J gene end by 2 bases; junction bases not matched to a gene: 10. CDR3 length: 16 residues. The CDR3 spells CASSPFSGPAYNEQFF. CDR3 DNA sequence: TGTGCCAGCAGCCCTTTTAGCGGGCCCGCCTACAATGAGCAGTTCTTC.

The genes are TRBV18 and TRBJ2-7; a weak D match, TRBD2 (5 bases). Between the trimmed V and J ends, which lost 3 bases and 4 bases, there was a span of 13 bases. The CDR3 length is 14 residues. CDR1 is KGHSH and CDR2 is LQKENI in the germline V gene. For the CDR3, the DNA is TGTGCCAGCTCACCGGCTAGCAAGACGTACGAGCAGTACTTC. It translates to CASSPASKTYEQYF.

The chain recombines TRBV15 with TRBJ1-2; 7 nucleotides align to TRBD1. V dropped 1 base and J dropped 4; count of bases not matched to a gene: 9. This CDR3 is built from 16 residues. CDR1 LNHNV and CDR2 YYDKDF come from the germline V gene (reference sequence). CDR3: CATSRGEGTAIYGYTF. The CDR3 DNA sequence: TGTGCCACCAGCAGAGGGGAAGGGACAGCCATCTATGGCTACACCTTC.

The CDR3: CSVEQGESFLAKNIQYF. In nucleotides, the CDR3 is TGCAGCGTAGAACAGGGCGAATCGTTTCTAGCCAAAAACATTCAGTACTTC. The V call is TRBV29-1, the J call TRBJ2-4; D possibly corresponds to TRBD1 (6 bases). The germline V and J ends were trimmed by 6 bases and 0 bases, with 21 bases remaining between them. Germline values: CDR1 SQVTM, CDR2 ANQGSEA. This CDR3 has 17 amino acids.

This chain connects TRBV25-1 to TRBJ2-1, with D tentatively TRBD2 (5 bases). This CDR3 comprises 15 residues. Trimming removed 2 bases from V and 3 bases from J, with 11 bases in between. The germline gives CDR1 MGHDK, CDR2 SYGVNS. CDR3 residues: CASSEARTRYNEQFF. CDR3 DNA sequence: TGTGCCAGCAGTGAAGCCCGGACTCGCTACAATGAGCAGTTCTTC.

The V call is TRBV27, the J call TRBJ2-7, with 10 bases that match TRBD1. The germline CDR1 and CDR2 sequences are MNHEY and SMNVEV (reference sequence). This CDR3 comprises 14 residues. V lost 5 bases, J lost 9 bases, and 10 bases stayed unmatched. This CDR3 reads CASSLLGTGEGQYF. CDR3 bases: TGTGCCAGCAGTCTACTCGGGACAGGGGAAGGGCAGTACTTC.

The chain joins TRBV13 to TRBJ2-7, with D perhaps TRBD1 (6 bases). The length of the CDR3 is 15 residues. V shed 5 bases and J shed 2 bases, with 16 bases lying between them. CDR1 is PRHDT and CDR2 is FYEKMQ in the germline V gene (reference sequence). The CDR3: CASSRFGGQTYEQYF. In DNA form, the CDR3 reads TGTGCCAGCAGCCGATTTGGGGGACAAACCTACGAGCAGTACTTC.

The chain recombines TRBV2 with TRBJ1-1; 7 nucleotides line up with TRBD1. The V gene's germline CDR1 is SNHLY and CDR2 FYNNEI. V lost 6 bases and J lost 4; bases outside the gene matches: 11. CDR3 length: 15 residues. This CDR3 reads CASREGRDSRTEAFF. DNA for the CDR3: TGTGCCAGCAGGGAGGGCCGGGACAGCCGCACTGAAGCTTTCTTT.

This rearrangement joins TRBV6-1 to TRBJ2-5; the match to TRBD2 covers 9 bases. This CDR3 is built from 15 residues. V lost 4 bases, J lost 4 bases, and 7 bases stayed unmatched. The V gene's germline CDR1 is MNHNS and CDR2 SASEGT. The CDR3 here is CASSVAGGPGETQYF. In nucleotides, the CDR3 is TGTGCCAGCAGTGTTGCGGGAGGGCCAGGAGAGACCCAGTACTTC.

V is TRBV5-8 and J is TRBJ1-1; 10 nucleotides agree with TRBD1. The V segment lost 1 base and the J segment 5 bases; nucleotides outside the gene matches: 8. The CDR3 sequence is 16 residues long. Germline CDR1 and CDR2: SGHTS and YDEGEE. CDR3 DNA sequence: TGTGCCAGCAGCTTGCCGGGACAGGGGACGGGAACTGAAGCTTTCTTT. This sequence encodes CASSLPGQGTGTEAFF. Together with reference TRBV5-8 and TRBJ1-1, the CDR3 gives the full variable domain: EAGVTQSPTHLIKTRGQQATLRCSPISGHTSVYWYQQALGLGLQFLLWYDEGEERNRGNFPPRFSGRQFPNYSSELNVNALELEDSALYLCASSLPGQGTGTEAFFGQGTRLTVV.

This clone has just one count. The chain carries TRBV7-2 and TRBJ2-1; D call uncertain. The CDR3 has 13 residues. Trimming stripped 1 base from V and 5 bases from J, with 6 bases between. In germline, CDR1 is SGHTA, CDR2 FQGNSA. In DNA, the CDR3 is TGTGCCAGCAGCTTAGATTACAACAATGAGCAGTTCTTC. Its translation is CASSLDYNNEQFF.

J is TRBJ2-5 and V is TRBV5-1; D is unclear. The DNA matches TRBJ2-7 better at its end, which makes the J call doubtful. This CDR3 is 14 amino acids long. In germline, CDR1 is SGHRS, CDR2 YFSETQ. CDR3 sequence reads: CASSLGGGTYEQYF. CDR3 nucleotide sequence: TGCGCCAGCAGCTTGGGTGGCGGAACCTACGAGCAGTACTTC.

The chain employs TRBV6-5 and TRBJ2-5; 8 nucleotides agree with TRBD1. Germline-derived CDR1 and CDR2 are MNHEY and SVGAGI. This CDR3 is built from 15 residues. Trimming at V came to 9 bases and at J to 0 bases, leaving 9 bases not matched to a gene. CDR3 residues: CARGPDRENQETQYF. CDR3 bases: TGTGCCAGGGGACCGGACAGGGAGAACCAAGAGACCCAGTACTTC.

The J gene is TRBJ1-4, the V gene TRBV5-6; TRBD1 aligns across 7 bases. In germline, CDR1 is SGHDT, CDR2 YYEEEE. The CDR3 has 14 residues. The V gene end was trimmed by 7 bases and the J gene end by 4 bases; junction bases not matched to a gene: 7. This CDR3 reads CASHVQGINEKLFF. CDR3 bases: TGTGCCAGCCATGTACAGGGGATTAATGAAAAACTGTTTTTT.

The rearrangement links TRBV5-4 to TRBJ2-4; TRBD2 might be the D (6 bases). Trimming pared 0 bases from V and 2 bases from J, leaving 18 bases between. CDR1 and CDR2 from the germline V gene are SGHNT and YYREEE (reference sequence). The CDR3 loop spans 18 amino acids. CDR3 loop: CASSLAALGAGTKNIQYF. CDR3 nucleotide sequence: TGTGCCAGCAGCTTGGCCGCGTTAGGGGCGGGAACCAAAAACATTCAGTACTTC. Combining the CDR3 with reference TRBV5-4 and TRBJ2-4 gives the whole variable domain ETGVTQSPTHLIKTRGQQVTLRCSSQSGHNTVSWYQQALGQGPQFIFQYYREEENGRGNFPPRFSGLQFPNYSSELNVNALELDDSALYLCASSLAALGAGTKNIQYFGAGTRLSVL.

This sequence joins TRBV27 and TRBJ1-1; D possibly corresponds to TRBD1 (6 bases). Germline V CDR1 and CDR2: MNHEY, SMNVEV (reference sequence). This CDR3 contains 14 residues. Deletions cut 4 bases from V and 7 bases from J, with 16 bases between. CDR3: CASSYMGHPIEAFF. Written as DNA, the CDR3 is TGTGCCAGCAGTTACATGGGACACCCAATTGAAGCTTTCTTT.